This TCR beta chain originates from a study of CD8 T cells in Susac syndrome. Study overall: Each patient with Susac syndrome, at the time of blood draw, was therapy-naive, on corticosteroids, or on intravenous immunoglobulin alone.

Patients with Susac syndrome fulfilled recently defined diagnostic criteria for definite or probable disease. Study-wide results and caveats: CD4+ T cell repertoires in Susac syndrome lacked clonal expansion.

Trimming cost V 3 bases and J 5 bases, with 19 bases left between them. The CDR3 sequence is 16 residues long. CDR1 and CDR2 from the germline V gene are SGHVS and FQNEAQ. Random hexamers were used to reverse transcribe the RNA input (about 0.5 to 1 ug). It was immunoSEQ multiplex PCR that amplified TCR beta CDR3 across 54 Vbeta and 13 Jbeta. A single record per CDR3 protein comes from TCRdb applying MiXCR to the immunoSEQ multiplex PCR reads. The profile covers some 180,000 distinct CDR3 sequences, with roughly 90% appearing a single time and approximately 0.086% taken by the ten largest. Note on this clonotype: The antigen remains unidentified.

The receptor was derived from a human donor with Susac syndrome. The V gene is TRBV7-8, the J gene TRBJ2-5; unclear D gene. The source material was CD4+ T cells from PBMCs. CDR3 sequence: CASSFFSSWQVETQYF. As DNA, the CDR3 is TGTGCCAGCAGCTTTTTTTCGTCGTGGCAGGTTGAGACCCAGTACTTC.